The clone carrying this TCR beta chain was counted ten times or more. Antigen specificity is unknown. This sample stems from a study of CD8 T cells in ankylosing spondylitis. Study-level results: Clones linked to disease were reported to show significant enrichment in matched ankylosing spondylitis synovial fluid. Seemingly characteristic of ankylosing spondylitis blood was a TCR beta motif consisting of roughly 8 highly homologous variants. Earlier work had already found some motif variants in reactive arthritis synovial fluid and blood.

Library preparation for TCR beta used quantitative 5'-RACE with molecular barcodes. TCRdb passed the 5' RACE reads through MiXCR, listing each CDR3 protein once. In the table there are 300,000 to 400,000 distinct CDR3 sequences, around a tenth of which are singletons. The ends were cut back, 7 bases at V and 0 bases at J, with 10 bases in the middle. From germline, CDR1 is SGHRS and CDR2 YFSETQ. The CDR3 runs 14 residues. This TCR came from a female donor with ankylosing spondylitis or in good health (not recorded which). The V and J genes are TRBV5-1 and TRBJ2-2; tentative D call: TRBD2 (5 bases). The sample was blood, either unsorted or a sorted T cell fraction (not recorded which). Here the CDR3 DNA reads TGCGCCAGCGCCCGGACTTCGAACACCGGGGAGCTGTTTTTT. Amino acids: CASARTSNTGELFF.